The entry below describes one TCR beta chain. One junction end does not reproduce the germline sequence, and a read error may be involved. CDR1 is WNHNN and CDR2 is SYGVQD in the germline V gene (reference sequence). The CDR3 consists of 14 residues. The data stem from a study of T cell responses to AZD1222 COVID-19 vaccine. Sequenced by immunoSEQ multiplex PCR; TCRdb stores in-frame clones only, minus some. The table includes approximately 150,000 clones, about 89% detected once. The sequencing here drew on peripheral blood, taken 28 days after the second dose of the MenACWY control vaccine. The chain is built from TRBV10-1 and TRBJ2-7, with TRBD2 matching 13 bases. The source is an adult who received the MenACWY meningococcal vaccine as a control. CDR3 sequence (DNA): TGCGCCAGCAGTGAGTCTGGACTAGCGGGAGTTGTTCACTTC. Protein sequence: CASSESGLAGVVHF.